A single T cell receptor beta chain is shown here with its context. Its antigen is currently not known. Nothing much larger sits one base from this clone, and base qualities are not available. Library method: the immunoSEQ multiplex PCR assay. The multiplex PCR relied on a mix of 60 forward primers for TCR Vbeta segments and 13 reverse primers for TCR Jbeta segments. Amplification of the CDR3 region of rearranged TCR beta genes was performed with a multiplex PCR assay on genomic DNA. On the Illumina HiSeq System, the amplified TCR beta libraries were sequenced as 87-base-pair reads. The authors processed their data as follows. Across the roughly 700 repertoires, a later analysis counted 78 million or so unique TCR beta chains, some 11 million of which were shared by at least two donors. To remove PCR and sequencing errors, raw reads were error-corrected and collapsed into unique sequences using a nearest-neighbor algorithm that merged closely related sequences. To assign V, D and J gene segments, CDR3 sequences were aligned to IMGT reference sequences. For a sequence to be retained, at least a six-nucleotide match to both a V gene segment and a J gene segment was required. A rearrangement counted as productive if the CDR3 had no stop codons and remained in frame with V and J, and every other rearrangement counted as non-productive. CDR3 was defined according to IMGT convention as the region running from the second conserved V-encoded cysteine to the conserved J-encoded phenylalanine. In an earlier analysis of more than 550 of the donors, sequences lacking an unambiguous match to a single V gene segment were excluded. In an earlier analysis of approximately 550 of the donors, V segments were called functional above 56.7% productive rearrangements and were called segregating when the between-donor standard deviation exceeded 5%. To diagnose cytomegalovirus status from the catalog of TCR beta chain sequences, a statistical classification framework was built. V and J gene assignment, in a later analysis, came from comparing TCR nucleotide sequences with IMGT/GENE-DB human TR gene sequences. In a later analysis, CDR3 sequences and most-parsimonious VDJ recombination scenarios were assigned using the TCRdist pipeline. In a later analysis, each TCR beta chain was defined by its CDR3 amino acid sequence together with its V-gene family, and reads without a unique V-gene family were excluded. A later analysis removed 592 highly shared, low-generation-probability nucleotide sequences to deal with suspected cross-contamination and a sequencing artifact. For each public chain, a later analysis derived a clonal expansion index from normalized ranks of inferred template counts within each repertoire. In a later analysis, generation probabilities were computed with a VDJ recombination model fitted to out-of-frame rearrangements, and the resulting probabilities were checked against IGoR. A later analysis scored TCR-TCR, TCR-HLA and TCR-CMV co-occurrence with hypergeometric tests, applying a repertoire-size bias correction to TCR pairs. False discovery rates were estimated in a later analysis by permuting HLA or CMV assignments 20 times. In a later analysis, co-occurring TCRs were grouped with DBSCAN, and TCRdist sequence similarity was added when clustering was performed within HLA-allele-positive subsets. Repertoires with fewer than 30,000 or more than 120,000 public chains, plus five repertoires with anomalous nucleotide sharing, were excluded from co-occurrence clustering. TCRdb took this table from immuneACCESS and kept in-frame rearrangements with V and J called. Such tables lack part of the clones; where checked against another copy, unresolved V genes explain under half of the gap, and the rest is unexplained. V and J calls and clone size come straight from that table; D and trimming were deduced from the DNA. This sample comprises roughly 100,000 clones, 60% to 85% of them detected only once. 5.3% of the sample goes to the ten largest clones.

Including cysteine and phenylalanine, the CDR3 has 15 amino acids. The sequence is cut down to CDR3 DNA, 45 bases in frame from base 1. The germline V gene supplies CDR1 SGHDT and CDR2 YYEEEE. V has 4 bases trimmed and J has 5 bases trimmed; junction bases matching no gene number 7. In total, roughly 670 healthy bone marrow donors made up the cohort. At the time of sampling, every cohort member was nominally healthy, though immune exposures that went unrecorded were likely present. The donor was CMV seropositive and was included in the group of approximately 300 seropositive cohort members. Every donor gave a peripheral blood sample, and the peripheral blood mononuclear cells from that sample were used for TCR beta sequencing. The Qiagen DNeasy Blood Extraction Kit was used to extract genomic DNA from the blood cell samples. The sample belongs to a study of cytomegalovirus exposure and HLA in healthy donors (dated by TCRdb to the late 2010s). About the full investigation: According to an earlier analysis of a few hundred of the donors, some 170 million T cells yielded some 120 million unique TCR beta sequences and approximately 300 Gb of sequence data. The study was designed to test whether signatures of past pathogen exposure could be identified by cataloging public T cell receptors. Roughly 300 gigabases of sequencing data and around 88 million unique TCR sequences made up an early release that covered several hundred HLA-typed donors. The study used immunosequencing to profile the T cell repertoires of approximately 690 subjects and linked those repertoires to cytomegalovirus serostatus. To decide whether each TCR beta V gene segment behaved as functional or pseudogenic, an earlier analysis of some 600 of the donors relied on high-throughput TCR beta sequencing. Rather than drawing on any new phenotypic data, the later analysis identified candidate immune exposures from TCR beta sequences and the way those sequences occurred across donors. Class I and class II HLA loci were covered by the typing at four-digit resolution. Four to six DR-DQ haplotypes were handled as single units for association and clustering, since linkage in the cohort was strong. On average, around 230,000 unique TCR beta nucleotide sequences were sequenced per donor among 300 to 500 genotyped donors of the cohort, with 15% to 20% of those sequences being non-productive. The number of donors typed differed by locus, with roughly 629-640 for A, B, C, DRB1 and DQB1, roughly 520 for DQA1, 600 to 610 for DPA1, and roughly 450 for DPB1. Along with the approximately 670-subject first cohort, a separate validation cohort of over 90 different subjects was used. A later analysis re-analyzed previously published TCR beta repertoires from roughly 690 donors and added high-resolution HLA genotyping to study TCR occurrence patterns. Donor age, sex, ethnicity and CMV serostatus were collected together with the repertoire data. In a later genetic analysis, genome-wide SNP genotypes for about 65% of the 666 donors were used, and that subset was treated as a discovery cohort. Every discovery cohort repertoire had been produced on one sequencing platform. To predict cytomegalovirus infection status, the study combined high-throughput TCR immunosequencing, statistical association of individual TCRs with disease status, and machine learning. The genetic ancestry cluster associated with self-reported Caucasian donors included over 65% of the approximately 400 genotyped donors.

Points the paper makes about the study in general: A later analysis found that HLA-associated TCR beta chains were more clonally expanded and had lower generation probabilities than equally common non-associated chains. A later analysis associated some 17,000 TCR beta sequences with specific HLA alleles at a false discovery rate of 0.05. When HLA alleles, especially DR and DQ, strongly co-occurred, attributing TCR associations to individual alleles was difficult. A group of highly shared sequence variants was considered likely to be a technical artifact of the sequencing pipeline. Linkage disequilibrium might explain the correlated functional status among segregating V segments, but an unknown experimental factor could not be ruled out. A total of 150 or so TCR beta chains were listed by the study as associated with cytomegalovirus. The authors suggested that the approach could potentially be extended to other disease states and immunological phenotypes. A later analysis found that most CMV-associated TCR beta chains appeared HLA-restricted, with HLA associations seemingly driven largely by CMV exposure. The 87-base-pair reads could not distinguish some IMGT-functional V segments, including TRBV6-2 and TRBV6-3, so those segments were excluded. In a later genetic analysis, fewer N-insertions in productive TCRs were reported among donors in an Asian-associated ancestry cluster than the roughly 700-donor mean. Most TCR sequences were observed very rarely across donors, whereas some public TCRs were present in many individuals. The classifier was reported to diagnose cytomegalovirus status with high specificity and sensitivity in both the original cohort and the validation cohort. In an earlier analysis of 587 of the donors, most TCR beta V segments appeared in productive rearrangements about 87% or about 30% of the time, broadly matching IMGT annotations. Because HLA typing was unavailable for some donors at each locus, only the typed subset was used in association tests. An association between a missense DCLRE1C variant and V-gene and J-gene trimming of TCR beta chains was found in a later genetic analysis and replicated in an independent cohort. In this cohort, only TCR beta chains were sequenced, and detectable features were limited by the absence of alpha or paired-chain data. The only immune exposure information available for the cohort was CMV serostatus. A further reported finding was that TCR beta sequences accurately predicted the HLA-A and HLA-B alleles for most subjects in the first cohort. The presence/absence analyses assumed that sequencing depth was roughly uniform across donors, and that assumption may not be true. Several of the top co-occurrence clusters appeared to be linked to parvovirus B19, influenza, CMV and Epstein-Barr virus, according to a later analysis. In vitro tests confirmed that three of the cytomegalovirus-associated TCR beta chains recognize cytomegalovirus antigens. According to a later analysis, TCR association rates differed among HLA loci, with DRB1 alleles showing the most associated TCRs and HLA-C alleles showing the fewest. Because counts were too low, about 17 rarely observed V segments, including chromosome 9 orphons, were excluded from the earlier analysis of around 590 of the donors.

The origin of this receptor is a man between 25 and 39 years old in good health and CMV-seropositive. The chain links TRBV5-6 with TRBJ2-5; TRBD1 aligns with 11 central bases. The specimen sequenced was PBMCs. The DNA sequence is as follows: TGTGCCAGCAGCCTAGGACAGGGGGCAGTGGAGACCCAGTACTTC. Protein translation: CASSLGQGAVETQYF. The CDR3 plus the reference TRBV5-6 and TRBJ2-5 genes for the other parts give the full variable domain: DAGVTQSPTHLIKTRGQQVTLRCSPKSGHDTVSWYQQALGQGPQFIFQYYEEEERQRGNFPDRFSGHQFPNYSSELNVNALLLGDSALYLCASSLGQGAVETQYFGPGTRLLVL.